Measured by frequency, the clone carrying this TCR beta chain is medium-sized. These data are taken from a study of T cell clusters in autoimmune cytopenias. Study context: Healthy control donors averaged 56 years of age, with a median of roughly 62 years.

TRB amplification used 250 ng of peripheral blood genomic DNA. One tube held mixed TRB-A and TRB-B primer pools for touch-down PCR. Reanalyzing the multiplex PCR reads, TCRdb keeps one entry per CDR3 protein, without DNA. The table lists 6,500 to 8,500 distinct CDR3 sequences. Germline CDR1 reads LNHDA; CDR2 reads SQIVND (reference sequence). The CDR3 covers 14 residues. A further study also used this sample, focusing on T cell repertoires in aging, cancer and after chemotherapy. In that study: In cancer patients, declining TCR diversity with age involved lost richness and lost evenness.

This TCR was recovered from a human donor in good health. Sequences were obtained from peripheral blood. J is TRBJ1-5 and V is TRBV19. CDR3 protein: CASSLSGGNQPQHF.